The rows below give T cell receptor beta chains drawn from one sample of a study of blood T cell repertoires in COVID-19. The table came from immunoSEQ multiplex PCR; TCRdb's copy has only in-frame clones and leaves some out. This sample has 200,000 to 300,000 clones, with approximately 86% found just once. The sequencing sample was made of peripheral blood. These receptors originate from a man aged 55 to 70 who had recovered from COVID-19. Both conserved end residues are part of each CDR3. The D gene is left open where the match is weak. Where a row states a size, it is once, few, many or the class of an expanded clone; other rows omit it.

-	TRBV6-1	-	TRBJ2-3	CASSELGAGTDTQYF	TGTGCCAGCAGTGAACTGGGGGCCGGCACAGATACGCAGTATTTT
TRBD2	TRBV24-1	-	TRBJ2-5	CATSDSHSSGQETQYF	TGTGCCACCAGTGATTCTCACTCTAGCGGCCAAGAGACCCAGTACTTC
-	TRBV12-3/TRBV12-4	-	TRBJ2-7	CASSMIFGEQYF	TGTGCCAGCAGTATGATATTCGGCGAGCAGTACTTC
-	TRBV4-2	-	TRBJ1-2	CASSQVGGEYGYTF	TGTGCCAGCAGCCAAGTCGGGGGGGAGTATGGCTACACCTTC
TRBD1	TRBV5-4	-	TRBJ2-5	CASSRDRGYQETQYF	TGTGCCAGCAGCAGGGACAGGGGGTACCAAGAGACCCAGTACTTC
TRBD2	TRBV24-1	-	TRBJ2-1	CATQYGGALNEQFF	TGTGCCACCCAATACGGGGGGGCCCTCAATGAGCAGTTCTTC
TRBD1	TRBV15	-	TRBJ2-7	CATSTDLQGAPPYEQYF	TGTGCCACCAGCACGGACCTACAGGGGGCCCCCCCATACGAGCAGTACTTC
TRBD1	TRBV6-5	-	TRBJ1-2	CASMMDRANYGYTF	TGTGCCAGCATGATGGACAGGGCGAACTATGGCTACACCTTC
TRBD1	TRBV27	once	TRBJ1-1	CASSGRTGFTEAFF	TGTGCCAGCAGTGGGCGGACAGGGTTCACTGAAGCTTTCTTT
-	TRBV11-2	-	TRBJ1-2	CASSGGQGYTF	TGTGCCAGCAGCGGGGGACAAGGCTACACCTTC
TRBD1	TRBV2	-	TRBJ1-1	CASSPSDRATEAFF	TGTGCCAGCAGTCCGTCCGACAGGGCCACTGAAGCTTTCTTT
-	TRBV6-4	-	TRBJ1-6	CASSRGIKKNYNSPLHF	TGTGCCAGCAGCCGGGGGATTAAAAAGAACTATAATTCACCCCTCCACTTT
-	TRBV30	-	TRBJ1-2	CAWSYGPSAFF	TGTGCCTGGAGTTATGGGCCAAGTGCCTTCTTC
TRBD2	TRBV27	-	TRBJ2-4	CASSLKRGGGYIQYF	TGTGCCAGCAGTTTAAAGCGGGGGGGCGGGTACATTCAGTACTTC
TRBD2	TRBV18	-	TRBJ2-1	CASSDGGSSYNEQFF	TGTGCCAGCTCAGACGGGGGGAGCTCCTACAATGAGCAGTTCTTC
-	TRBV28	-	TRBJ1-2	CASSFAPGTQDGYTF	TGTGCCAGCAGCTTTGCTCCCGGGACTCAGGATGGCTACACCTTC
-	TRBV12-3/TRBV12-4	-	TRBJ2-5	CASKRRETQYF	TGTGCCAGCAAGAGAAGAGAGACCCAGTACTTC
-	TRBV5-4	few	TRBJ1-1	CASSLDSTPNTEAFF	TGTGCCAGCAGCTTGGACAGTACTCCGAACACTGAAGCTTTCTTT
TRBD1	TRBV7-8	-	TRBJ2-3	CASSFLDRGTDTQYF	TGTGCCAGCAGCTTCCTTGACAGGGGAACAGATACGCAGTATTTT
-	TRBV24-1	-	TRBJ2-7	CATSDPGQKFSYEQYF	TGTGCCACCAGTGACCCTGGACAGAAATTCTCCTACGAGCAGTACTTC
TRBD1	TRBV3-1/TRBV3-2	-	TRBJ2-1	CASSLDRDRAYNEQFF	TGTGCCAGCAGCCTCGACCGGGACAGGGCCTACAATGAGCAGTTCTTC
TRBD2	TRBV2	few	TRBJ2-3	CASSDPSGGPRDTQYF	TGTGCCAGCAGTGACCCTAGCGGGGGACCCAGAGATACGCAGTATTTT